The clone carrying this T cell receptor beta chain was counted a few times. At one of its ends the junction is not consistent with the germline gene, which may arise from a read error. Deep sequencing aimed at 1 in 200,000 to 1 in 1 million T cells' resolution. Generated by immunoSEQ multiplex PCR, the TCRdb table keeps only in-frame clones and is missing some. The data show approximately 150,000 clones, 60% to 80% seen once. This sample is drawn from a study of cytotoxic CD8 clonotypes in ibrutinib-treated CLL. Germline CDR1 is MGHRA and CDR2 is YSYEKL. The CDR3 runs to 13 residues. Sequenced here: PBMCs, sampled after 12 months of ibrutinib treatment. This receptor was obtained from a human donor with chronic lymphocytic leukemia. This chain connects TRBV4-1 to TRBJ1-1; possibly TRBD1 for D (6 bases). Here the CDR3 reads CASTQQGHTEAFF. CDR3 nucleotides: TGCGCCAGCACCCAACAGGGTCACACTGAAGCTTTCTTT.